Listed here is a single T cell receptor (beta chain). The junction shows a germline mismatch at one end, possibly a read error. Amplification used 60 Vbeta primers and 13 Jbeta primers. The protocol was immunoSEQ multiplex PCR, while the TCRdb copy is restricted to in-frame clones and leaves out a portion. This table holds around 150,000 clones, about 80% found once. This specimen comes from a study of cytomegalovirus exposure and HLA in healthy donors. Sequencing was carried out using PBMCs. The TCR sequence derives from a woman in her thirties or forties in good health and CMV-seronegative.

CDR3 DNA: TGTGCCAGCAGATTACTAAGCTCTGGGGCCAACGGCCTGACTTTC. It encodes CASRLLSSGANGLTF. The chain recombines TRBV2 with TRBJ2-6, with TRBD1 as a possible D gene (5 bases). The CDR3 covers 15 residues. Germline V CDR1 and CDR2: SNHLY, FYNNEI.